Listed below are T cell receptor beta chains from one sample, sequenced in a study of shared clonotypes between healthy human individuals. Repertoires were generated with immunoSEQ multiplex PCR, while TCRdb's copy carries only in-frame clones and drops some. The sample comprises some 2.3 million clones, 85% to 95% of which are singletons, and 0.39% rests with the top ten. The sequenced material came from naive CD4+ T cells from PBMCs. Receptors originate from a man aged 18 to 29 in good health. Some clones in this sample may be carry-over from other donors' samples. Each CDR3 is given with its conserved first and last residue. D genes are given only for firm matches. Size tells how often a clone was seen (once, few, many) or the class of an expanded clone, and some rows leave it out.

-	-	TRBV7-2	TRBJ2-7	CASSFQVVYEQYF	TGTGCCAGCAGCTTCCAAGTAGTCTACGAGCAGTACTTC
-	-	TRBV11-2	TRBJ2-3	CASRRRFTDTQYF	TGTGCCAGCAGACGACGGTTTACAGATACGCAGTATTTT
-	-	TRBV7-2	TRBJ2-7	CASSLEQGTYEQYF	TGTGCCAGCAGCTTAGAACAGGGAACTTACGAGCAGTACTTC
-	-	TRBV28	TRBJ2-4	CASTEGSRNIQYF	TGTGCCAGCACTGAGGGTTCCCGAAACATTCAGTACTTC
-	-	TRBV6-6	TRBJ1-5	CASSPRTENQPQHF	TGTGCCAGCAGTCCCCGGACGGAGAATCAGCCCCAGCATTTT
-	-	TRBV5-4	TRBJ1-5	CASSLGVYQPQHF	TGTGCCAGCAGCTTGGGGGTCTATCAGCCCCAGCATTTT
-	-	TRBV27	TRBJ1-3	CASSLSFGSGNTIYF	TGTGCCAGCAGTTTATCGTTCGGATCTGGAAACACCATATATTTT
TRBD1	-	TRBV5-4	TRBJ2-3	CASSLGQGGADTQYF	TGTGCCAGCAGCTTGGGACAGGGCGGTGCAGATACGCAGTATTTT
TRBD2	-	TRBV28	TRBJ2-3	CASSLTSGRHKYF	TGTGCCAGCAGTTTGACTAGCGGGAGGCACAAGTATTTT
-	-	TRBV10-2	TRBJ1-4	CASVRATVPNEKLFF	TGCGCCAGCGTCCGGGCGACAGTACCTAATGAAAAACTGTTTTTT
-	-	TRBV28	TRBJ2-3	CASGVGRADTQYF	TGTGCCAGCGGGGTAGGGCGGGCAGATACGCAGTATTTT
TRBD1	-	TRBV27	TRBJ2-7	CASGHRDRGRGEQYF	TGTGCCAGCGGACACAGGGACAGGGGTCGTGGCGAGCAGTACTTC
-	once	TRBV28	TRBJ2-7	CASNDQGLHYEQYF	TGTGCCAGCAATGATCAGGGCCTCCACTACGAGCAGTACTTC
-	-	TRBV28	TRBJ1-1	CASSSGSNTEAFF	TGTGCCAGCAGTTCAGGGTCGAACACTGAAGCTTTCTTT
TRBD1	once	TRBV5-4	TRBJ1-5	CASSEGQGGQPQHF	TGTGCCAGCAGCGAGGGACAGGGAGGACAGCCCCAGCATTTT
-	-	TRBV28	TRBJ1-5	CASSNVGNNQPQHF	TGTGCCAGCAGTAACGTTGGGAACAATCAGCCCCAGCATTTT
-	-	TRBV28	TRBJ1-2	CASTLALGRYYGYTF	TGTGCCAGCACCCTCGCGCTCGGGCGGTACTATGGCTACACCTTC
-	few	TRBV18	TRBJ1-1	CASSPNIQGTEAFF	TGTGCCAGCTCACCGAATATTCAGGGGACTGAAGCTTTCTTT
-	-	TRBV21-1	TRBJ1-1	CASSIPQRAVVKNTEAFF	TGTGCCAGCAGCATTCCTCAGCGGGCAGTGGTAAAGAACACTGAAGCTTTCTTT
TRBD2	-	TRBV28	TRBJ2-2	CASSLDPSGKTGELFF	TGTGCCAGCAGTCTCGATCCTAGCGGGAAAACCGGGGAGCTGTTTTTT
TRBD2	-	TRBV27	TRBJ2-7	CASTLFGGRNYEQYF	TGTGCCAGCACCTTGTTTGGCGGGAGGAATTACGAGCAGTACTTC
-	-	TRBV15	TRBJ2-5	CATSRVEEHQETQYF	TGTGCCACCAGCAGAGTAGAGGAACACCAAGAGACCCAGTACTTC
-	once	TRBV5-1	TRBJ2-7	CASSPGLAYEQYF	TGCGCCAGCAGCCCGGGACTCGCCTACGAGCAGTACTTC
-	-	TRBV7-2	TRBJ2-5	CASSSHLGGQETQYF	TGTGCCAGCAGCTCCCATCTCGGGGGCCAAGAGACCCAGTACTTC
-	once	TRBV28	TRBJ2-6	CASSGGRLGANVLTF	TGTGCCAGCAGTGGGGGGCGGTTAGGGGCCAACGTCCTGACTTTC
-	once	TRBV7-6	TRBJ1-5	CASSSNPGSNQPQHF	TGTGCCAGCAGCTCTAACCCGGGTAGCAATCAGCCCCAGCATTTT
TRBD1	once	TRBV7-2	TRBJ1-2	CASSSSDRGGNYGYTF	TGTGCCAGCAGCTCGTCGGACAGGGGAGGTAACTATGGCTACACCTTC
TRBD2	-	TRBV29-1	TRBJ2-7	CSVAASGRAYEQYF	TGCAGCGTTGCCGCTAGCGGGAGGGCTTACGAGCAGTACTTC
-	few	TRBV2	TRBJ1-1	CASSQGSNTEAFF	TGTGCCAGCAGTCAGGGCTCGAACACTGAAGCTTTCTTT
-	-	TRBV19	TRBJ1-2	CASTPGSGSYGYTF	TGTGCCAGTACCCCAGGGTCGGGGTCCTATGGCTACACCTTC
-	-	TRBV27	TRBJ1-5	CASRGGTVPSNQPQHF	TGTGCCAGCAGGGGGGGGACCGTACCTTCCAATCAGCCCCAGCATTTT
-	-	TRBV19	TRBJ2-7	CASSIGRNEGSSEQYF	TGTGCCAGTAGTATCGGGCGAAACGAGGGGTCATCCGAGCAGTACTTC
-	-	TRBV27	TRBJ1-5	CASSATGNRQPQHF	TGTGCCAGCAGTGCAACAGGGAATCGTCAGCCCCAGCATTTT
-	-	TRBV15	TRBJ1-5	CATSRDYGEYSNQPQHF	TGTGCCACCAGCAGAGATTACGGGGAATATAGCAATCAGCCCCAGCATTTT
-	once	TRBV7-8	TRBJ1-2	CASSLRAGVGNYGYTF	TGTGCCAGCAGCTTAAGGGCAGGGGTCGGAAACTATGGCTACACCTTC
TRBD2	-	TRBV5-3	TRBJ2-1	CARSFGPGLAGWSSYNEQFF	TGTGCCAGAAGCTTCGGCCCGGGACTAGCGGGGTGGAGCTCCTACAATGAGCAGTTCTTC
TRBD1	-	TRBV28	TRBJ1-1	CASSLPTGEGAEAFF	TGTGCCAGCAGTTTACCGACAGGGGAAGGAGCTGAAGCTTTCTTT
TRBD2	-	TRBV2	TRBJ2-5	CARPAGAPQETQYF	TGTGCCAGACCAGCGGGAGCCCCCCAAGAGACCCAGTACTTC
-	-	TRBV5-1	TRBJ1-1	CASSLVVGNTEAFF	TGCGCCAGCAGCTTGGTAGTGGGGAACACTGAAGCTTTCTTT
TRBD1	-	TRBV28	TRBJ1-4	CASSILKLFLTGGVDGEQKLFF	TGTGCCAGCAGTATACTGAAGTTATTCCTGACAGGGGGCGTAGACGGGGAGCAAAAACTGTTTTTT
TRBD1	-	TRBV4-1	TRBJ1-1	CASSLRTGRDTEAFF	TGCGCCAGCAGCCTCCGGACAGGGCGAGACACTGAAGCTTTCTTT
-	-	TRBV7-9	TRBJ2-2	CASSLVLLGESTGELFF	TGTGCCAGCAGCTTAGTTTTACTGGGGGAAAGCACCGGGGAGCTGTTTTTT
-	-	TRBV28	TRBJ1-1	CASSFVSSNTEAFF	TGTGCCAGCAGTTTCGTCTCCTCGAACACTGAAGCTTTCTTT
-	-	TRBV2	TRBJ2-5	CASRYQETQYF	TGTGCCAGCAGGTACCAAGAGACCCAGTACTTC
-	-	TRBV4-2	TRBJ2-5	CASSQEHRGAQETQYF	TGTGCCAGCAGCCAAGAGCACCGGGGGGCTCAAGAGACCCAGTACTTC
-	-	TRBV5-4	TRBJ1-2	CASSLRRDPTNYGYTF	TGTGCCAGCAGCTTGCGCCGGGACCCGACTAACTATGGCTACACCTTC
-	-	TRBV6-5	TRBJ1-3	CASSQGGGNTIYF	TGTGCCAGCAGTCAGGGTGGAGGAAACACCATATATTTT
-	few	TRBV5-4	TRBJ1-4	CASSPGAGATNEKLFF	TGTGCCAGCAGCCCCGGGGCGGGTGCAACTAATGAAAAACTGTTTTTT
-	-	TRBV28	TRBJ1-2	CASSPDSNYGYTF	TGTGCCAGCAGTCCTGACAGTAACTATGGCTACACCTTC
-	-	TRBV10-2	TRBJ2-6	CASSQLGGANVLTF	TGCGCCAGCAGTCAGCTGGGTGGGGCCAACGTCCTGACTTTC
TRBD1	-	TRBV5-1	TRBJ2-5	CASSLRQGASETQYF	TGCGCCAGCAGCCTCAGACAGGGGGCTAGTGAGACCCAGTACTTC
-	-	TRBV28	TRBJ2-6	CASSFSGANVLTF	TGTGCCAGCAGTTTCAGTGGGGCCAACGTCCTGACTTTC
-	-	TRBV10-1	TRBJ2-1	CASSEREKDYNEQFF	TGCGCCAGCAGTGAGCGGGAGAAGGACTACAATGAGCAGTTCTTC